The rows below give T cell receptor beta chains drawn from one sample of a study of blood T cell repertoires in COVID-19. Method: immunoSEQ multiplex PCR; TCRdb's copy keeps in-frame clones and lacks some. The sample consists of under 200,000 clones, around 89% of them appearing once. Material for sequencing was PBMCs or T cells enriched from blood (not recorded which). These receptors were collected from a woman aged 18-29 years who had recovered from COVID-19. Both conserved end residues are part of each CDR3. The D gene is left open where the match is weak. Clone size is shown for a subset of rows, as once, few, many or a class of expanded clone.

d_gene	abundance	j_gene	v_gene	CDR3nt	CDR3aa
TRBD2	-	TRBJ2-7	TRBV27	TGTGCCAGCAGTTTCAGGGCGGGAGGGCCCTACGAGCAGTACTTC	CASSFRAGGPYEQYF
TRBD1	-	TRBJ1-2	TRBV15	TGTGCCACCAGCGCGACAGGGTTGGCCTATGGCTACACCTTC	CATSATGLAYGYTF
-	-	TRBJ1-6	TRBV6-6	TGTGCCAGCAGTTATCAGTCACCCCTCCACTTT	CASSYQSPLHF
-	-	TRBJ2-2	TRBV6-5	TGTGCCAGCACTCAGGTCCGGTGGACCGGGGAGCTGTTTTTT	CASTQVRWTGELFF
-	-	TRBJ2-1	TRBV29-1	TGCAGCGTTGACAGGGGCTACAATGAGCAGTTCTTC	CSVDRGYNEQFF
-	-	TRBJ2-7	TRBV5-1	TGCGCCAGCAGCTTGGACCCATCGTCTAGCCAACGGGACGAGCAGTACTTC	CASSLDPSSSQRDEQYF
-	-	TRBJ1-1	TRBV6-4	TGTGCCAGCAGTGAGGTAGCAGGGCAGTCGGACACTGAAGCTTTCTTT	CASSEVAGQSDTEAFF
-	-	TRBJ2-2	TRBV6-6	TGTGCCAGCAGTTACAGAAGGACTCGCAACACCGGGGAGCTGTTTTTT	CASSYRRTRNTGELFF
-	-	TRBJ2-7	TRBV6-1	TGTGCCAGCAGTGACGGTTCCCTCGAGCAGTACTTC	CASSDGSLEQYF
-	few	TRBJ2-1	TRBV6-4	TGTGCCAGCAGCAGAACCGACGGTAGCGGTTACAATGAGCAGTTCTTC	CASSRTDGSGYNEQFF
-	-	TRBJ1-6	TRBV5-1	TGCGCCAGCGCTTCCCGGACTGTCGATAATTCACCCCTCCACTTT	CASASRTVDNSPLHF
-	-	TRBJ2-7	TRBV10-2	TGCGCCAGCAGTTGGACATCAATATACGAGCAGTACTTC	CASSWTSIYEQYF
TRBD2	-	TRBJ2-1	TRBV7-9	TGTGCCACCAAGGGCGGGAGCGAGCAGTTCTTC	CATKGGSEQFF
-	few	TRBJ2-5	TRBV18	TGTGCCAGCTCACCTTCGAGGGCCGGGGAAGAGACCCAGTACTTC	CASSPSRAGEETQYF
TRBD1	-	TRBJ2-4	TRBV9	TGTGCCAGCAGCCCAGGGACAGGGAAAAACATTCAGTACTTC	CASSPGTGKNIQYF
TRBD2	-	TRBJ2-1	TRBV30	TGTGCCTGGAGTTCCGGGACTAACAATGAGCAGTTCTTC	CAWSSGTNNEQFF
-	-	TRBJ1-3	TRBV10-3	TGTGCCATCAGCAACGTAGAGAGAAACTCTGGAAACACCATATATTTT	CAISNVERNSGNTIYF
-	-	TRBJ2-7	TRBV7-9	TGTGCCAGCAGCCCTGAGCGAGTCCCCCCCGAGCAGTACTTC	CASSPERVPPEQYF
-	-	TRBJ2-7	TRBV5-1	TGCGCCAGCAGCTCACATTACGAGCAGTACTTC	CASSSHYEQYF
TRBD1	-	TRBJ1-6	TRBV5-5	TGTGCCAGCAGCTCAACGGCGGGACAGTTCAATTCACCCCTCCACTTT	CASSSTAGQFNSPLHF
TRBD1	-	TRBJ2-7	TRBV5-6	TGTGCCAGCAGCTTGGGACAGGGTATGCCGTACGAGCAGTACTTC	CASSLGQGMPYEQYF
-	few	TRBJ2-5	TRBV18	TGTGCCAGCTCACCGGGAGTTTTTGAGACCCAGTACTTC	CASSPGVFETQYF
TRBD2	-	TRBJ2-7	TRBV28	TGTGCCAGCAGCCTATGGACTAGCGGGAGCGGGAACTACGAGCAGTACTTC	CASSLWTSGSGNYEQYF
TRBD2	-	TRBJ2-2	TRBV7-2	TGTGCCAGCAGCCCGACTAGCGGCACCGGGGAGCTGTTTTTT	CASSPTSGTGELFF
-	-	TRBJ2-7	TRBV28	TGTGCCAGCAGTTTGTGGGGTACAGGTTCCTACGAGCAGTACTTC	CASSLWGTGSYEQYF
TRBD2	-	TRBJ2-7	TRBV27	TGTGCCAGCAGTTCAGGACTAGCGGGAGCCCGCCCCTACGAGCAGTACTTC	CASSSGLAGARPYEQYF
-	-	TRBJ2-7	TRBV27	TGTGCCACCGGTCTCGGGCGGGGAACCTACGAGCAGTACTTC	CATGLGRGTYEQYF
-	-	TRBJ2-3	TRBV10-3	TGTGCCATCAGTGAGGGTGGGGGGAGCACAGATACGCAGTATTTT	CAISEGGGSTDTQYF
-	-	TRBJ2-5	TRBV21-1	TGTGCCAGCAGCAAAGTAAGCTACAGGTACCAAGAGACCCAGTACTTC	CASSKVSYRYQETQYF
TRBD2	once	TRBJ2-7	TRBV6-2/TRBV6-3	TGTGCCAGCAGTTACAGCGGGAGCTCCTACGAGCAGTACTTC	CASSYSGSSYEQYF
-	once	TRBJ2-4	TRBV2	TGTGCCAGCAGTGATCAGGGGATAGCCAAAAACATTCAGTACTTC	CASSDQGIAKNIQYF
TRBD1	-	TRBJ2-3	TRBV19	TGTGCCAGTAGTATGGGACAGGGCTTAATTGATACGCAGTATTTT	CASSMGQGLIDTQYF
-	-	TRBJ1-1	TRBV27	TGTGCCAGCAGTTTATCAGCGGGCGCGGACACTGAAGCTTTCTTT	CASSLSAGADTEAFF
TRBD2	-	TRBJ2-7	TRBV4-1	TGCGCCAGCAGCCAGCAGAGAGCGGGAGGGCGGTACGAGCAGTACTTC	CASSQQRAGGRYEQYF
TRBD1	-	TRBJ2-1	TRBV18	TGTGCCAGCTCACAATCGACAGGGCGAATCGGGCAGTTCTTC	CASSQSTGRIGQFF
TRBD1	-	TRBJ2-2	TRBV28	TGTGCAACTTACAGGGGTGCATACGGGGAGCTGTTTTTT	CATYRGAYGELFF
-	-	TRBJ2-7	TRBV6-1	TGTGCCAGCAGTGAAGCTCCTGGGACAAGGACTCACGAGCAGTACTTC	CASSEAPGTRTHEQYF
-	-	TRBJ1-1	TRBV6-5	TGTGCCAGCAGTACAGGTGGCCTTGAAGCTTTCTTT	CASSTGGLEAFF
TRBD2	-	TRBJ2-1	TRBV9	TGTGCCAGCAGCCCCGGGACTAGAACCTACAATGAGCAGTTCTTC	CASSPGTRTYNEQFF
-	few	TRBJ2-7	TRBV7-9	TGTGCCAGCAGCATAGGGCAGGGGTTCTACGAGCAGTACTTC	CASSIGQGFYEQYF
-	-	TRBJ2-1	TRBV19	TGTGCCAGTAGTATATTCCGGGACTCCAACAATGAGCAGTTCTTC	CASSIFRDSNNEQFF
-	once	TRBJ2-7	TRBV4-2	TGTGCCAGCAGCCAGCAGGGCCGGTACGAGCAGTACTTC	CASSQQGRYEQYF
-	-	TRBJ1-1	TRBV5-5	TGTGCCAGCAGCTTGGCCTTTGCAGGGGAGAAAAACACTGAAGCTTTCTTT	CASSLAFAGEKNTEAFF
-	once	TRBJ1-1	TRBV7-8	TGTGCCAGCAGCTTAGGGGCCTCCGGCATGAACACTGAAGCTTTCTTT	CASSLGASGMNTEAFF
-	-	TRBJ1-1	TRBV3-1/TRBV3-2	TGTGCCAGCAGCCTAGAGCGGAACACTGAAGCTTTCTTT	CASSLERNTEAFF
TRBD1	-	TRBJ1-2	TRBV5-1	TGCGCCAGCAGCTCGGTTACAGGGGGCCTTGACTATGGCTACACCTTC	CASSSVTGGLDYGYTF
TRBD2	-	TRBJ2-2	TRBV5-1	TGCGCCAGCAGCACCTCACTAGCGGGTATGAGGACCGGGGAGCTGTTTTTT	CASSTSLAGMRTGELFF
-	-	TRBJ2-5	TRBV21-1	TGTGCCAGCAGCGAGAGGTACCCGCGGGAGACCCAGTACTTC	CASSERYPRETQYF
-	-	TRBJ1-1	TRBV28	TGTGCCAGCAGTTTTGGCAGGGAGAACACTGAAGCTTTCTTT	CASSFGRENTEAFF
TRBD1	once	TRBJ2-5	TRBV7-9	TGTGCCAGCAGCGCCCTAGGTAGGACAGGTGACCAAGAGACCCAGTACTTC	CASSALGRTGDQETQYF
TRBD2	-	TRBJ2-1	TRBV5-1	TGCGCCAGCAGCCCCCGGACTAGCTACAATGAGCAGTTCTTC	CASSPRTSYNEQFF